This T cell receptor beta chain was observed in a study of brain T cells in children with intractable seizures (dated by TCRdb to about 2021). For the study in its entirety: Resected brain tissue from some 49 pediatric epilepsy surgery cases was initially screened for immune gene transcripts with a NanoString immunology panel. Among the 12 selected surgery cases, eight also had pre-surgery blood sequenced, leaving four with brain tissue only. What the research found in general, with its limitations: The patients' HCMV serostatus was not known, and viral specificity was inferred solely from CDR3 sequence similarity. Because pre- and post-surgery blood were sequenced to different depths, clones absent from the pre-surgery sample may reflect undersampling.

Worth noting for this clone: The antigen it recognizes is unknown. Within one base of it there is no much larger clone, and no base qualities were kept.

TCR beta chain sequences were generated from genomic DNA using the immunoSEQ assay. From the authors' description of their analysis: CDR3 sequences that did not begin with the conserved framework cysteine at position 104 were removed by hand. Clonality was calculated as one minus the normalized Shannon's Diversity Index, with values ranging from 0 (maximal diversity) to 1 (oligoclonal). Chi-squared comparison-of-proportions tests were used to check whether the frequency of the same CDR3 differed between samples, for example brain versus blood. Public clonotypes were identified through searches of immuneACCESS, and similarity to known antiviral clonotypes was evaluated with the VDJdb browser. TCRdb retrieved this table from immuneACCESS and kept in-frame rearrangements only. Not all clones are present; in checked studies, unresolved V genes account for under half, and no reason is known for the remainder. V and J calls and clone size are those listed in that table; D and trimming were worked out from the DNA. This sample has approximately 44,000 clones in its table, and around 90% of those were observed once. The ten biggest clones cover 6.3% of the sample.

What the time point label conveys for this sample: resected brain tissue, or blood drawn just prior to surgery. The surgery cases that showed the highest brain T cell transcript signatures were chosen for TCR beta chain sequencing of brain tissue, and of blood when it was available. Before surgery, the patients had been given at least one anti-epileptic drug. The TCR-sequenced patients were children whose drug-resistant epilepsy was caused by tuberous sclerosis complex, focal cortical dysplasia, Rasmussen encephalitis or hemimegalencephaly. Bulk genomic DNA was isolated from unsorted brain tissue and whole blood using the Monarch genomic DNA purification kit. The CDR3, cysteine through phenylalanine, is 13 amino acids long. Kept here is only the CDR3 DNA, which spans 39 bases and is read in frame from base 1. V is clipped by 6 bases and J by 1 base, and the sequence between their germline boundaries is 9 bases long. CDR1 and CDR2 (MNHEY, SVGAGI) derive from the germline V gene.

The source was peripheral blood, collected at surgery. Rearrangement joined TRBV6-5 to TRBJ2-5; the D gene is possibly TRBD2, with 6 bases matching. This sequence was found in a girl aged 2 to 10 with tuberous sclerosis and intractable seizures. The DNA sequence follows: TGTGCCAGCAGACTAGCTAGCCAAGAGACCCAGTACTTC. It translates to CASRLASQETQYF.